The 24 T cell receptor beta chains below come from one sample, sequenced in a study of vaccination and CD4 T cells after COVID-19. Antigen specificity for these receptors is unknown. The treatment is: approximately 10-day PBMC culture with coronavirus spike peptide pools or control peptides (ViraFEST assay). Cultured CD4+ T-cell DNA underwent Oncomine TCR Beta short-read sequencing. TCRdb redid the calling of the PCR reads with MiXCR, one entry per CDR3 protein. This repertoire shows 8,000 or so distinct CDR3 sequences, 20% found once; its top ten account for 20% to 25%. The specimen was CD4+ T cells from blood, cultured in vitro, collected after SARS-CoV-2 vaccination. These receptors were collected from a human donor who had recovered from COVID-19.

This clonotype is medium-sized. V is TRBV6-1 and J is TRBJ1-6; no definite D call. The length of the CDR3 is 13 residues. V was pared by 7 bases and J by 7 bases, with 11 bases between. The germline CDR1 and CDR2 sequences are MNHNS and SASEGT. In nucleotides, the CDR3 is TGTGCCAGCATCCTATTGCCCAATTCACCCCTCCACTTT. Protein sequence: CASILLPNSPLHF.

The chain joins TRBV20-1 to TRBJ2-5; TRBD2 is a possible D gene (7 bases). V shed 0 bases and J shed 5 bases, with 13 bases lying between them. Germline assignment: CDR1 DFQATT and CDR2 SNEGSKA (reference sequence). This CDR3 is built from 14 residues. CDR3 DNA: TGCAGTGCTAGAGATAGGAGGGGGGGGGAGACCCAGTACTTC. It codes for CSARDRRGGETQYF.

The V gene is TRBV19, the J gene TRBJ2-7; the D gene is possibly TRBD1 (5 bases). The germline V gene encodes CDR1 LNHDA and CDR2 SQIVND (reference sequence). V lost 2 bases, J lost 3 bases, and 14 bases lay in between. The CDR3 spans 15 residues. CDR3 residues: CASSINYRQDYEQYF. For the CDR3, the DNA is TGTGCCAGTAGTATAAATTACAGGCAGGACTACGAGCAGTACTTC.

In this sample, this clonotype turned up a few times. The CDR3 protein is CASSPLAGSSTDTQYF. Here the CDR3 DNA reads TGTGCCAGCAGTCCCCTAGCGGGTTCTAGCACAGATACGCAGTATTTT. J is TRBJ2-3 and V is TRBV27; 8 nucleotides line up with TRBD2. The CDR3 is 16 residues long. Germline V gene data show CDR1 as MNHEY and CDR2 as SMNVEV (reference sequence). J was trimmed by 0 bases and V by 5 bases; bases with no gene match: 7.

CDR3 nucleotides: TGTGCCAGCAGTAGACAGGGGATGGGTTACGAGCAGTACTTC. This codes for CASSRQGMGYEQYF. The chain has TRBV12-3 or TRBV12-4 and TRBJ2-7; 8 bases map to TRBD1. This CDR3 has 14 amino acids. The V gene end was trimmed by 5 bases and the J gene end by 4 bases; junction bases not matched to a gene: 7.

This clonotype counts as medium-sized. This chain connects TRBV10-1 to TRBJ2-1; TRBD1 might be the D (5 bases). Looked up from germline, CDR1 is WNHNN and CDR2 is SYGVQD (reference sequence). The V gene lost 2 bases and the J gene lost 6 bases, with 20 bases spanning the gap. The CDR3 spans 17 residues. CDR3 nucleotides: TGCGCCAGCAGTGAGAGGCAGGGTCGCAGGGCGGTCAATGAGCAGTTCTTC. This translates into CASSERQGRRAVNEQFF.

This clonotype was seen a handful of times. The CDR3 here is CASSPGKDTQYF. CDR3 DNA: TGTGCCAGCAGCCCCGGGAAAGATACGCAGTATTTT. The chain carries TRBV6-1 and TRBJ2-3; tentatively, D is TRBD2 (5 bases). This CDR3 is 12 amino acids long. V lost 6 bases, J lost 5 bases, and 9 bases lay in between. Germline CDR1 is MNHNS and CDR2 is SASEGT.

The rearrangement joins TRBV7-9 to TRBJ2-1, with 10 bases fitting TRBD2. The CDR3 totals 19 residues. From germline, CDR1 is SEHNR and CDR2 FQNEAQ (reference sequence). V lost 2 bases and J lost 3; bases outside the gene matches: 13. CDR3 sequence reads: CASSLYRYASGRRYNEQFF. CDR3 nucleotide sequence: TGTGCCAGCAGCTTATATAGGTACGCTAGCGGGAGACGCTACAATGAGCAGTTCTTC.

This clonotype is judged medium-sized. The CDR3 protein is CATSDPKVSYEQYF. The CDR3 DNA reads TGTGCCACCAGTGATCCCAAGGTATCCTACGAGCAGTACTTC. The V gene is TRBV24-1, the J gene TRBJ2-7; D unclear. The CDR3 loop spans 14 amino acids. CDR1 and CDR2 (germline): KGHDR, SFDVKD. Trimming removed 3 bases at V and 1 base at J, with 9 bases between.

This clonotype ranks as medium-sized (0.01 to 0.1%). The rearrangement uses TRBV20-1 and TRBJ2-3, with a possible D match to TRBD1 (5 bases). With 0 bases removed from V and 1 base from J, the gap between germline ends came to 11 bases. This CDR3 has 15 amino acids. Germline V gives CDR1 DFQATT, CDR2 SNEGSKA (reference sequence). The CDR3 here is CSARDPRARTDTQYF. CDR3 in DNA: TGCAGTGCTAGAGATCCCAGGGCCCGCACAGATACGCAGTATTTT.

V and J are TRBV11-2 and TRBJ2-7; 9 nucleotides line up with TRBD1. V was pared by 4 bases and J by 2 bases, with 6 bases of the junction left unmatched. Germline CDR1 reads SGHAT; CDR2 reads FQNNGV. The CDR3 has 15 residues. The CDR3: CASSSQTGGTYEQYF. CDR3 nucleotides: TGTGCCAGCAGCTCCCAGACAGGGGGGACCTACGAGCAGTACTTC.

By frequency in the sample, this clonotype is medium-sized. This chain joins TRBV20-1 and TRBJ1-2, with 10 bases fitting TRBD1. Germline V gene lookup returns CDR1 DFQATT and CDR2 SNEGSKA (reference sequence). This CDR3 spans 16 amino acids. Losses at the gene ends were 3 bases for V and 7 bases for J; bases not matched to a gene: 14. CDR3 bases: TGCAGTGCTAGGGCGACCGGACAGGGGGTTCGGTTTGGCTACACCTTC. Translated: CSARATGQGVRFGYTF.

This clonotype counts as large. This chain joins TRBV7-2 and TRBJ1-5, with 7 nucleotides matching TRBD1. Germline CDR1 is SGHTA and CDR2 is FQGNSA. The trim removed 5 bases at V and 7 bases at J, leaving 5 bases unmatched. The CDR3 sequence is 13 residues long. CDR3 bases: TGTGCCAGCAGCACTAGGGGGCAGCAGCCCCAGCATTTT. Translating gives CASSTRGQQPQHF.

The rearrangement joins TRBV20-1 to TRBJ2-1; 7 bases are shared with TRBD2. Germline V gene lookup returns CDR1 DFQATT and CDR2 SNEGSKA (reference sequence). V lost 0 bases to trimming and J lost 5 bases; unmatched junction nucleotides: 10. This CDR3 spans 16 amino acids. CDR3: CSARDLSRGVNNEQFF. The CDR3 DNA reads TGCAGTGCTAGAGACCTCAGCCGGGGGGTAAACAATGAGCAGTTCTTC.

This clonotype is medium-sized in the sample. The rearrangement uses TRBV2 and TRBJ2-7, with no clear D. The germline V and J ends were trimmed by 7 bases and 2 bases, with 12 bases remaining between them. Per the germline V gene, CDR1 is SNHLY and CDR2 is FYNNEI. The CDR3 covers 13 residues. CDR3: CASMRASPYEQYF. In DNA, the CDR3 is TGTGCCAGCATGCGAGCGTCGCCCTACGAGCAGTACTTC.

The genes are TRBV2 and TRBJ2-7; TRBD1 matches at 8 bases. In germline, CDR1 is SNHLY, CDR2 FYNNEI. The J segment lost 12 bases and the V segment lost 6 bases, leaving 13 bases of the junction unmatched. The CDR3 runs to 13 residues. In DNA form, the CDR3 reads TGTGCCAGCAGCCCCGGGACAGGAACCTTCATGTACTTC. The encoded protein is CASSPGTGTFMYF.

The chain combines TRBV10-3 with TRBJ2-7; D not certain. In germline, CDR1 is ENHRY, CDR2 SYGVKD. Trimming left V 7 bases short and J 7 bases short, with 23 bases between. CDR3 length: 15 amino acids. CDR3 sequence (DNA): TGTGCCATCACCCCCACCCTCGAATCTTCCCGAGAGCAGTACTTC. This encodes CAITPTLESSREQYF.

By share, this clonotype ranks as medium-sized. This chain connects TRBV20-1 to TRBJ2-3; 7 bases are shared with TRBD1. The germline V gene encodes CDR1 DFQATT and CDR2 SNEGSKA (reference sequence). The CDR3 length is 15 residues. V lost 3 bases, J lost 2 bases, and 8 bases stayed unmatched. CDR3 sequence: CSASQPRGNTDTQYF. CDR3 in DNA: TGCAGTGCTAGTCAACCCAGGGGGAACACAGATACGCAGTATTTT.

In its sample, this clonotype was seen a few times. The V call is TRBV19, the J call TRBJ2-3; tentatively, D is TRBD1 or TRBD2 (5 bases each). Per germline, CDR1 LNHDA and CDR2 SQIVND (reference sequence). V was cut by 5 bases and J by 1 base, with 13 bases left in between. CDR3 length equals 15 residues. The CDR3 DNA reads as TGTGCCAGTAGTGGTCGCACGGGGCGCACAGATACGCAGTATTTT. Its translation is CASSGRTGRTDTQYF.

This clonotype qualifies as medium-sized. The CDR3 region is CASSLLTGSRRAQHF. CDR3 in DNA: TGTGCCAGCAGTTTACTTACAGGGTCAAGACGAGCCCAGCATTTT. The chain links TRBV28 to TRBJ1-5; D is possibly TRBD1 (6 bases). CDR1 MDHEN and CDR2 SYDVKM come from the germline V gene. The CDR3 length is 15 residues. V dropped 2 bases and J dropped 11 bases, with 19 bases sitting between them.

V is TRBV6-2 or TRBV6-3 and J is TRBJ2-1; TRBD1 matches at 7 bases. V was clipped by 7 bases and J by 4 bases; unmatched bases: 7. The CDR3 has 14 residues. Looked up from germline, CDR1 is MNHEY and CDR2 is SVGEGT. The CDR3 nucleotides read TGTGCCAGCAATCCGGGACAGCAATACAATGAGCAGTTCTTC. Residues: CASNPGQQYNEQFF.

The rearrangement links TRBV27 to TRBJ2-3; D gene unclear. Germline V gene data show CDR1 as MNHEY and CDR2 as SMNVEV (reference sequence). The CDR3 extends over 14 amino acids. Trimming cost V 0 bases and J 0 bases, with 4 bases left between them. The CDR3 nucleotides read TGTGCCAGCAGTTTATCGACTAGCACAGATACGCAGTATTTT. Protein sequence: CASSLSTSTDTQYF.

This chain connects TRBV5-1 to TRBJ2-5; D could derive from TRBD1 or TRBD2 (6 bases each). The ends were cut back, 0 bases at V and 1 base at J, with 13 bases in the middle. The CDR3 consists of 16 residues. Germline CDR1 is SGHRS and CDR2 is YFSETQ. CDR3 nucleotides: TGCGCCAGCAGCTTGGGGGGGGCGGGCAGCCAAGAGACCCAGTACTTC. Amino acid sequence: CASSLGGAGSQETQYF.

The J gene is TRBJ2-1, the V gene TRBV10-3, with 11 bases that match TRBD2. Unmatched junction bases numbered 10, after V lost 2 bases and J lost 1 base. Germline V gene sequence: CDR1 ENHRY, CDR2 SYGVKD. This CDR3 region has 19 residues. The chain's CDR3 is CAISEPTSGGSLSYNEQFF. The DNA for the CDR3 is TGTGCCATCAGTGAGCCTACTAGCGGGGGTTCCCTTTCCTACAATGAGCAGTTCTTC.